Each of the 10 T cell receptor beta chains below was sequenced from the same sample in a study of T cell repertoires in cytomegalovirus infection. TCRdb re-called the reads with MiXCR, one entry per CDR3 protein. The table includes some 270,000 distinct CDR3 sequences, about 18% detected once. The sequenced sample consisted of CD8+ T cells from PBMCs. The source is a human donor in good health (CMV status not recorded). Some clones in this sample may be carry-over from other donors' samples.

V and J are TRBV20-1 and TRBJ1-1, with TRBD1 identical over 7 bases. J was trimmed by 7 bases and V by 2 bases; bases with no gene match: 7. Germline V CDR1 and CDR2: DFQATT, SNEGSKA (reference sequence). This CDR3 comprises 13 residues. The CDR3 DNA follows: TGCAGTGCTAGACCAACAGGGGCTGGTGAAGCTTTCTTT. It codes for CSARPTGAGEAFF.

The table lists this clonotype with many counts. The chain employs TRBV20-1 and TRBJ1-1; D may be TRBD1 (6 bases). Trimming cost V 1 base and J 0 bases, with 15 bases left between them. The germline CDR1 and CDR2 sequences are DFQATT and SNEGSKA (reference sequence). The CDR3 consists of 16 residues. CDR3 sequence: CSARGWTDRMNTEAFF. The CDR3 DNA follows: TGCAGTGCTAGAGGTTGGACAGATCGAATGAACACTGAAGCTTTCTTT.

This clonotype was detected only a few times. This rearrangement joins TRBV5-5 to TRBJ2-1; 8 bases are shared with TRBD2. The germline CDR1 and CDR2 sequences are SGHKS and YYEKEE (reference sequence). V lost 4 bases and J lost 4; bases outside the gene matches: 7. CDR3 length: 15 amino acids. The CDR3 is CASSLERGRYNEQFF. The CDR3 bases are TGTGCCAGCAGCCTCGAGCGGGGGAGATACAATGAGCAGTTCTTC. Combining the CDR3 with reference TRBV5-5 and TRBJ2-1 gives the whole variable domain DAGVTQSPTHLIKTRGQQVTLRCSPISGHKSVSWYQQVLGQGPQFIFQYYEKEERGRGNFPDRFSARQFPNYSSELNVNALLLGDSALYLCASSLERGRYNEQFFGPGTRLTVL.

This clonotype was observed a single time. This clone may be a read error of a much larger clone one base away. V and J are TRBV7-9 and TRBJ1-2; a possible D gene is TRBD1 (5 bases). Looked up from germline, CDR1 is SEHNR and CDR2 is FQNEAQ (reference sequence). V was clipped by 5 bases and J by 6 bases, with 13 bases between them. CDR3 length: 13 residues. In nucleotides, the CDR3 is TGTGCCAGCAGCGTAGGAGGGGTTAATGGCTACACCTTC. Amino acids: CASSVGGVNGYTF.

Only a few counts were recorded for this clonotype. The J gene is TRBJ1-2, the V gene TRBV5-6; D remains ambiguous. The V end was cut by 2 bases, the J end by 7 bases, with 21 bases between. In germline, CDR1 is SGHDT, CDR2 YYEEEE. CDR3 length: 16 residues. CDR3 nucleotides: TGTGCCAGCAGCTTCGCCACTCGGGAGATCTCTAGTGGCTACACCTTC. Amino acids: CASSFATREISSGYTF.

In its sample, this clonotype was seen many times. The gene calls are TRBV20-1 and TRBJ1-2, with D unclear. This CDR3 is 12 amino acids long. V was cut by 1 base and J by 4 bases, with 7 bases left in between. CDR1 and CDR2 from the germline V gene are DFQATT and SNEGSKA (reference sequence). CDR3 protein: CSARVTAYGYTF. The CDR3 region has the DNA TGCAGTGCTAGAGTTACAGCCTATGGCTACACCTTC.

The chain links TRBV2 to TRBJ1-6; D unclear. CDR1 is SNHLY and CDR2 is FYNNEI in the germline V gene. The CDR3 consists of 21 residues. Trimming shortened V by 3 bases and J by 3 bases, and 27 bases separated the two germline ends. CDR3 protein: CASSDRAQDTSLYFYNSPLHF. CDR3 bases: TGTGCCAGCAGTGACCGGGCGCAAGACACCTCACTTTACTTCTATAATTCACCCCTCCACTTT.

This clonotype was picked up one time. This chain uses TRBV6-5 with TRBJ2-7; no definite D call. The germline CDR1 and CDR2 sequences are MNHEY and SVGAGI. The V gene lost 2 bases and the J gene lost 7 bases, with 12 bases spanning the gap. The CDR3 extends over 13 amino acids. The CDR3 protein is CASSYVRSEEQYF. Here the CDR3 DNA reads TGTGCCAGCAGTTACGTCAGATCGGAAGAGCAGTACTTC.

This clonotype was found a few times. This rearrangement joins TRBV29-1 to TRBJ1-2; D may be TRBD1 (5 bases). Trimming took off 0 bases at V and 8 bases at J, with 19 bases between the two ends. The CDR3 has 15 amino acids. CDR1 and CDR2 (germline): SQVTM, ANQGSEA. The CDR3 sequence: CSVEEDEGVLQGYTF. The CDR3 nucleotides read TGCAGCGTTGAAGAAGACGAAGGGGTCCTTCAGGGCTACACCTTC.

This clonotype was picked up a small number of times. The chain joins TRBV5-1 to TRBJ1-3; possibly TRBD1 for D (5 bases). Trimming took 2 bases from V and 0 from J, leaving 18 bases between them. Germline assignment: CDR1 SGHRS and CDR2 YFSETQ. This CDR3 is built from 18 residues. CDR3 protein: CASSFEWPRALSGNTIYF. CDR3 nucleotides: TGCGCCAGCAGCTTTGAGTGGCCCAGGGCGCTCTCTGGAAACACCATATATTTT.